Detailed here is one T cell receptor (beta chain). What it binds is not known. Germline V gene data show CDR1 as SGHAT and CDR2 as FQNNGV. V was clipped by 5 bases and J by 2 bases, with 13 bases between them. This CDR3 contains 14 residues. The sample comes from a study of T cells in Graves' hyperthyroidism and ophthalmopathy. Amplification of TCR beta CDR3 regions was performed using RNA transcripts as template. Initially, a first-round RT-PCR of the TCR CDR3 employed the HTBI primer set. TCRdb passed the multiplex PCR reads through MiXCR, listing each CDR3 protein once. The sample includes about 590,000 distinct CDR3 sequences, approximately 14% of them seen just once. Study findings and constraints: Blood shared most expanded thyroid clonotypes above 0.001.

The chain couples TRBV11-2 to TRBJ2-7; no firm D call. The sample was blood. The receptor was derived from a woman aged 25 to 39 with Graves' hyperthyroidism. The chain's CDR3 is CASSPQIGTYEQYF. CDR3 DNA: TGTGCCAGCAGCCCCCAGATCGGAACCTACGAGCAGTACTTC.